This T cell receptor (beta chain) was sequenced during a study of tumor-infiltrating lymphocytes in primary liver carcinoma. Whole-study context: Read depth, roughly 3.5 to 7.5 million productive TCRbeta reads, did not differ significantly between tissues. Study outcomes and limitations: The difference in top-250-clone fraction between tumors and blood was significant, favoring tumors (p = 0.039).

From 20-30 mg of unsorted bulk tissue, DNA and RNA were co-extracted together. TCR beta cDNA was prepared out of around 460 ng total RNA by means of a constant-region primer. A slightly modified ARM-PCR protocol with three nested multiplex PCR rounds produced these TCR beta libraries. TCRdb fed the multiplex PCR reads into MiXCR, producing one record per CDR3 protein. The sample lists 100,000 or so distinct CDR3 sequences, more than 65% seen once, with about 12% in the top ten. As to this clonotype: Its specificity is unknown.

The sequenced material came from liver tumor tissue from sampling region 2. Subset described: tumor region T2, inferior pole. The origin of this receptor is a woman aged 55 to 70 with primary liver carcinoma and hepatitis B virus infection.

In DNA, the CDR3 is TGTGCCTGGGGTGAGGGACTAGCGTCCAACGAGCAGTACTTC. The encoded protein is CAWGEGLASNEQYF. The chain employs TRBV30 and TRBJ2-7, with TRBD2 matching over 10 bases. With 5 bases clipped from V and 5 bases from J, the junction kept 9 bases outside the gene matches. The CDR3 loop spans 14 amino acids. From germline, CDR1 is GTSNPN and CDR2 SVGIG (reference sequence).